A selection of T cell receptor beta chains follows, all from one sample in a study of T-cell reconstitution after alpha-beta-depleted transplantation in children. MiXCR, applied by TCRdb to the PCR reads, yields one record per CDR3 protein. This sample has nearly 350,000 distinct CDR3 sequences, with 15% to 20% found just once. The specimen comprised PBMCs, mostly from graft donor cells, sampled 360 days after TCRalphabeta/CD19-depleted stem cell transplant. The receptors derive from a male patient aged 2 to 9 who had a stem cell transplant for acute lymphoblastic leukemia, so the T cells may come from the graft donor. Each CDR3 is given with its conserved first and last residue. A D gene is named only where the DNA matches it firmly. The size entry is marked missing in some rows and otherwise reads once, few, many or a size class.

size,J,V,D,CDR3,DNA
many,TRBJ2-2,TRBV9,.,CASSAPSNTGELFF,TGTGCCAGCAGCGCCCCTTCTAACACCGGGGAGCTGTTTTTT
.,TRBJ2-4,TRBV3-1,.,CASSGRELAKNIQYF,TGTGCCAGCAGCGGAAGGGAATTAGCCAAAAACATTCAGTACTTC
.,TRBJ1-2,TRBV18,TRBD1,CASSPQQGAEWSF,TGTGCCAGCTCACCTCAACAGGGGGCAGAGTGGTCCTTC
.,TRBJ1-5,TRBV5-1,.,CASSFEGGGNQPQHF,TGCGCCAGCAGCTTCGAGGGGGGGGGCAATCAGCCCCAGCATTTT
.,TRBJ2-1,TRBV6-1,.,CASSLAWAHNEQFF,TGTGCCAGCAGTCTCGCCTGGGCCCACAATGAGCAGTTCTTC
.,TRBJ2-4,TRBV20-1,.,CSARDPGPKNIQYF,TGCAGTGCTAGAGACCCGGGACCAAAAAACATTCAGTACTTC
.,TRBJ1-1,TRBV29-1,.,CSVTGHNTEAFF,TGCAGCGTGACCGGACACAACACTGAAGCTTTCTTT
few,TRBJ2-7,TRBV7-9,TRBD2,CASSRTSGGSDEQYF,TGTGCCAGCAGCCGGACTAGCGGGGGTTCGGACGAGCAGTACTTC
few,TRBJ2-1,TRBV24-1,.,CATSDSLYNEQFF,TGTGCCACCAGTGATTCCTTATACAATGAGCAGTTCTTC
.,TRBJ2-3,TRBV6-5,.,CASSSSSGSREYF,TGTGCCAGCAGTTCAAGCTCCGGGAGTCGCGAGTATTTT
many,TRBJ2-3,TRBV12-3/TRBV12-4,.,CASSLFRADTQYF,TGTGCCAGCAGTTTATTTCGGGCAGATACGCAGTATTTT
.,TRBJ2-5,TRBV4-1,TRBD1,CASSLNWDRKGRETQYF,TGCGCCAGCAGCTTAAACTGGGACAGGAAGGGTCGAGAGACCCAGTACTTC
few,TRBJ2-7,TRBV15,.,CATSRGRPSNSGQYF,TGTGCCACCAGCAGAGGCCGCCCCTCTAACAGCGGGCAGTACTTC
many,TRBJ2-7,TRBV29-1,TRBD2,CSVEVPTTSWAGESYEQYF,TGCAGCGTTGAAGTCCCAACAACCAGTTGGGCGGGAGAGTCCTACGAGCAGTACTTC
.,TRBJ2-1,TRBV20-1,TRBD2,CSARVPRELSNEQFF,TGCAGTGCTAGAGTTCCGCGGGAGCTTAGCAATGAGCAGTTCTTC
.,TRBJ2-2,TRBV20-1,TRBD2,CSASLAGRNTGELFF,TGCAGTGCGAGCCTAGCGGGAAGGAACACCGGGGAGCTGTTTTTT
many,TRBJ2-5,TRBV30,.,CAWSVDSSSQETQYF,TGTGCCTGGAGTGTCGACAGCTCCTCACAAGAGACCCAGTACTTC
.,TRBJ2-2,TRBV7-9,TRBD2,CASTSSGSPGELFF,TGTGCCAGCACCAGTAGCGGGAGCCCCGGGGAGCTGTTTTTT
.,TRBJ2-7,TRBV20-1,TRBD1,CSGIYILDRLKYF,TGCAGTGGAATTTATATCTTGGACAGGTTGAAGTACTTC
.,TRBJ2-7,TRBV9,.,CASSVPQYYEQYF,TGTGCCAGCAGCGTACCCCAATACTACGAGCAGTACTTC
few,TRBJ1-5,TRBV4-2,.,CASSQDLNQPQHF,TGTGCCAGCAGCCAAGATCTTAATCAGCCCCAGCATTTT
many,TRBJ2-3,TRBV12-3/TRBV12-4,TRBD1,CASTSDRGRDTQYF,TGTGCCAGCACCTCGGACAGGGGACGGGATACGCAGTATTTT
many,TRBJ2-1,TRBV28,.,CASSFPRGVYTEQFF,TGTGCCAGCAGTTTCCCCCGAGGCGTCTACACTGAGCAGTTCTTC
.,TRBJ2-7,TRBV20-1,TRBD1,CSASGRQGDGIEQYF,TGCAGTGCTAGTGGGCGACAGGGCGACGGGATAGAGCAGTACTTC
many,TRBJ2-3,TRBV12-3/TRBV12-4,TRBD2,CASRREGSDTQYF,TGTGCCAGCAGGCGGGAGGGCTCAGATACGCAGTATTTT
.,TRBJ1-2,TRBV29-1,.,CSALRGANYGYTF,TGCAGCGCCCTGAGGGGAGCCAACTATGGCTACACCTTC
few,TRBJ1-5,TRBV29-1,.,CSVVVGDGQPQHF,TGCAGCGTTGTAGTTGGGGATGGCCAGCCCCAGCATTTT
.,TRBJ2-1,TRBV5-1,TRBD2,CASSSGPGLAGGSSYNEQFF,TGCGCCAGCAGCTCAGGACCGGGACTAGCGGGAGGAAGCTCCTACAATGAGCAGTTCTTC